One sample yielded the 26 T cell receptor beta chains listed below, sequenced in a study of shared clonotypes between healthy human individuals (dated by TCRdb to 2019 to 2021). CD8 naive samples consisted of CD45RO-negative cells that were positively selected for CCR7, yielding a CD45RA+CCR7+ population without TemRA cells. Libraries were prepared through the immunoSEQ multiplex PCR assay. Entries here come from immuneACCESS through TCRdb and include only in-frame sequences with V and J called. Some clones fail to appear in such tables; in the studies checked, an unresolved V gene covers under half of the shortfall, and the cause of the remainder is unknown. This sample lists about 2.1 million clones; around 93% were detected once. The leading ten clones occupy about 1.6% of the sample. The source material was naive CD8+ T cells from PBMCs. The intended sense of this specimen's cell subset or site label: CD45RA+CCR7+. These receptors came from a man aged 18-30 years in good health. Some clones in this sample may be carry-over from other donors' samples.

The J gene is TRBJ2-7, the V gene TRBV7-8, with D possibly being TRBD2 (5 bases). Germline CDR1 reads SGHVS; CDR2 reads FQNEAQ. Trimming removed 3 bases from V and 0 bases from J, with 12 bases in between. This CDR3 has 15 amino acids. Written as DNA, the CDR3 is TGTGCCAGCAGCTTTCGGAGAGGGAGCTCCTACGAGCAGTACTTC. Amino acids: CASSFRRGSSYEQYF.

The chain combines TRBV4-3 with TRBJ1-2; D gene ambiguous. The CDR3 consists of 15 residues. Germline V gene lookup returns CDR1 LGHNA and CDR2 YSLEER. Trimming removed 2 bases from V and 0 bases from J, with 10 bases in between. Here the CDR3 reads CASSQFNRTNYGYTF. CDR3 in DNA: TGCGCCAGCAGCCAATTTAACAGAACTAACTATGGCTACACCTTC.

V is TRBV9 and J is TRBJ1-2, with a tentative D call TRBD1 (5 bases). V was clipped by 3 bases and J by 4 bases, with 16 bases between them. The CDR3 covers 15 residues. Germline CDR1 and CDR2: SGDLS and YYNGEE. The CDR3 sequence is CASSAPQVGTYGYTF. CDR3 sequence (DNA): TGTGCCAGCAGCGCCCCACAGGTCGGAACCTATGGCTACACCTTC.

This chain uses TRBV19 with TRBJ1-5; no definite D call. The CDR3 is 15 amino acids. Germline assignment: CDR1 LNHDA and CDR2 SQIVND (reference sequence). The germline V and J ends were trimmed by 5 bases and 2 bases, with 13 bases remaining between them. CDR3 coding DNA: TGTGCCAGTAGTCCGTCAGGAGTCCGCAATCAGCCCCAGCATTTT. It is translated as CASSPSGVRNQPQHF.

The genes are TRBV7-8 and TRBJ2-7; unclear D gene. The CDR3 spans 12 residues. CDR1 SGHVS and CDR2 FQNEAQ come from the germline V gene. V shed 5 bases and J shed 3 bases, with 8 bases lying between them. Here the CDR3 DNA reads TGTGCCAGCAGCCCGATCTACTACGAGCAGTACTTC. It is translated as CASSPIYYEQYF.

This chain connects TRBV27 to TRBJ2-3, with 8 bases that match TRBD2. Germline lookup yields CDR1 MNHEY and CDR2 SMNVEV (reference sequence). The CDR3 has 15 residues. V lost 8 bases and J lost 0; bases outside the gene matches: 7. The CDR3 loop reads CASFGRGSSTDTQYF. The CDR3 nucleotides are TGTGCCAGCTTCGGGAGGGGAAGTAGCACAGATACGCAGTATTTT.

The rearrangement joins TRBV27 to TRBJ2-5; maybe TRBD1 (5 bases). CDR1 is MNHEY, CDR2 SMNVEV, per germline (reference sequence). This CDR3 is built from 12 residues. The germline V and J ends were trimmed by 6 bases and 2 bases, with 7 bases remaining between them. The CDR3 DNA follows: TGTGCCAGCAGAAGGGGACAAGAGACCCAGTACTTC. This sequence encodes CASRRGQETQYF.

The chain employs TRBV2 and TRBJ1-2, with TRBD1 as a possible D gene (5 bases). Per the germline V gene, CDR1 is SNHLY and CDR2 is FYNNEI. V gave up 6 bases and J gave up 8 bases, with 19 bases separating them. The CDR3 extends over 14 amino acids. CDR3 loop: CASRGRGDVNGYTF. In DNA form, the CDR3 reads TGTGCCAGCAGGGGGAGGGGAGATGTAAACGGCTACACCTTC.

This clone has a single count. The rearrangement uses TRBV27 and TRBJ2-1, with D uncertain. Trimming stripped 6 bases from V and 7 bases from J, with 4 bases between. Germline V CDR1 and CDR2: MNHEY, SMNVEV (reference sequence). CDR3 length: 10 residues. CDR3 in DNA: TGTGCCAGCAGGCGGAATGAGCAGTTCTTC. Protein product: CASRRNEQFF.

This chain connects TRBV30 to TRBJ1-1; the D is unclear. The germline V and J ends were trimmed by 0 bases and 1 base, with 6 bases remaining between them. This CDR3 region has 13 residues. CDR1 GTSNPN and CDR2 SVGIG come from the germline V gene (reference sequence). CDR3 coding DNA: TGTGCCTGGAGTGTAATCAAGAACACTGAAGCTTTCTTT. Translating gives CAWSVIKNTEAFF.

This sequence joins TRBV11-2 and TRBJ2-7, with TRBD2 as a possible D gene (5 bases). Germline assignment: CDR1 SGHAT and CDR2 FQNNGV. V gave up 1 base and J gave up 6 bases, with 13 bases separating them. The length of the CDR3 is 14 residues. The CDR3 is CASSLVRGVGEQYF. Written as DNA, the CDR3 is TGTGCCAGCAGCTTAGTCCGGGGTGTGGGCGAGCAGTACTTC. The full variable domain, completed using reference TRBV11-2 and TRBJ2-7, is EAGVAQSPRYKIIEKRQSVAFWCNPISGHATLYWYQQILGQGPKLLIQFQNNGVVDDSQLPKDRFSAERLKGVDSTLKIQPAKLEDSAVYLCASSLVRGVGEQYFGPGTRLTVT.

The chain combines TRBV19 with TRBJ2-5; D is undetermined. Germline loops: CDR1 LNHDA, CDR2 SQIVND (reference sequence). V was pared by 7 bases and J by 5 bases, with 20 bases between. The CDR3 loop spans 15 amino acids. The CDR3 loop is CASTPDFGGLETQYF. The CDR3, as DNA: TGTGCCAGTACCCCTGATTTTGGTGGGTTGGAGACCCAGTACTTC. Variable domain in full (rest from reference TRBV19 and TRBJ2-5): DGGITQSPKYLFRKEGQNVTLSCEQNLNHDAMYWYRQDPGQGLRLIYYSQIVNDFQKGDIAEGYSVSREKKESFPLTVTSAQKNPTAFYLCASTPDFGGLETQYFGPGTRLLVL.

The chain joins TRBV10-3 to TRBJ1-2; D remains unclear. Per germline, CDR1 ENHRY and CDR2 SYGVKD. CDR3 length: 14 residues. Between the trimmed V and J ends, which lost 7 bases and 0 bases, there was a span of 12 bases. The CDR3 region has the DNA TGTGCCATCACCCCCAAGCCCACTAACTATGGCTACACCTTC. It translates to CAITPKPTNYGYTF.

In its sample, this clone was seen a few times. CDR3 in amino acids: CASSEGRTSTDTQYF. CDR3 sequence (DNA): TGTGCCAGCAGCGAAGGGAGGACTAGCACAGATACGCAGTATTTT. The chain carries TRBV9 and TRBJ2-3; tentative D call: TRBD2 (6 bases). Trimming removed 3 bases at V and 0 bases at J, with 11 bases between. Per germline, CDR1 SGDLS and CDR2 YYNGEE. This CDR3 spans 15 amino acids.

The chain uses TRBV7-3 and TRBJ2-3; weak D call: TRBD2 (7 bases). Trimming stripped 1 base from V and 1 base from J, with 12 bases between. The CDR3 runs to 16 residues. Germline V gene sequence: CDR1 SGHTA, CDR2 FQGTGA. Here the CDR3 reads CASSLRGLAGTDTQYF. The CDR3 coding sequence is TGTGCCAGCAGCTTAAGGGGGCTAGCGGGCACAGATACGCAGTATTTT.

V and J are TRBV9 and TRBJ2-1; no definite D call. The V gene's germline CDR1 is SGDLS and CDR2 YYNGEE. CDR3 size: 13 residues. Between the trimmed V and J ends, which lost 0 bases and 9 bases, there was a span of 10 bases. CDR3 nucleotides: TGTGCCAGCAGCGTAGAGCGAGCGAGTGAGCAGTTCTTC. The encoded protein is CASSVERASEQFF.

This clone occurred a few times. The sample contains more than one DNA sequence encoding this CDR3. Here the CDR3 DNA reads TGTGCCAGCAGTTACTCGGTGAACACTGAAGCTTTCTTT. This codes for CASSYSVNTEAFF. The V gene is TRBV6-5, the J gene TRBJ1-1; no firm D call. Germline CDR1 reads MNHEY; CDR2 reads SVGAGI. V lost 0 bases and J 0 bases, leaving 2 bases between the germline ends. The CDR3 has 13 amino acids.

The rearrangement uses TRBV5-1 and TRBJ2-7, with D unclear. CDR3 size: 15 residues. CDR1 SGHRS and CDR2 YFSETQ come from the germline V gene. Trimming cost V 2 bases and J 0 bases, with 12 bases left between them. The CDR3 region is CASSFDFPSSYEQYF. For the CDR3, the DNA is TGCGCCAGCAGCTTTGACTTCCCGAGCTCCTACGAGCAGTACTTC. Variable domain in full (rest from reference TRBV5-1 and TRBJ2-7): KAGVTQTPRYLIKTRGQQVTLSCSPISGHRSVSWYQQTPGQGLQFLFEYFSETQRNKGNFPGRFSGRQFSNSRSEMNVSTLELGDSALYLCASSFDFPSSYEQYFGPGTRLTVT.

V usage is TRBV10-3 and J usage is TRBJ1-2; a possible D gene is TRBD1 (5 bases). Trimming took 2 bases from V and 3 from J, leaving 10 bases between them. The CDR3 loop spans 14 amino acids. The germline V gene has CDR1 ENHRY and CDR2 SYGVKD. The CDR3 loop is CAISEGDSDYGYTF. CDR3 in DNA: TGTGCCATCAGTGAGGGGGACTCCGACTATGGCTACACCTTC.

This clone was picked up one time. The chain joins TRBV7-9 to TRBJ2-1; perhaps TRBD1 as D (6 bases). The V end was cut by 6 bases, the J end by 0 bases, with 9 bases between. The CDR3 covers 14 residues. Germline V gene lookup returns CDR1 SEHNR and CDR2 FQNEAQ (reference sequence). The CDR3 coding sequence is TGTGCCAGCAGGGCAGGGGACTCCTACAATGAGCAGTTCTTC. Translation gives CASRAGDSYNEQFF.

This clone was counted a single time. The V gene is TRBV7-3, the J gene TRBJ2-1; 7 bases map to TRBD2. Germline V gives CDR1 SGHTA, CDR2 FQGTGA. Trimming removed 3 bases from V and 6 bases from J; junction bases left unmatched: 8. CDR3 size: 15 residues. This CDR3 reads CASSLEGGPGNEQFF. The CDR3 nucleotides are TGTGCCAGCAGCTTGGAGGGAGGGCCTGGCAATGAGCAGTTCTTC.

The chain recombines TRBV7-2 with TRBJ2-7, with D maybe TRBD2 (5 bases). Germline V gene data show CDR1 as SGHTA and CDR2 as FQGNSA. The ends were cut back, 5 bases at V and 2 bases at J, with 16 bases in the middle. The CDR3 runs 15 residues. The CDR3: CASSPYGGRAYEQYF. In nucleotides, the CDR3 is TGTGCCAGCAGCCCGTATGGCGGGCGCGCCTACGAGCAGTACTTC. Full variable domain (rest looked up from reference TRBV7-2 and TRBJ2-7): GAGVSQSPSNKVTEKGKDVELRCDPISGHTALYWYRQSLGQGLEFLIYFQGNSAPDKSGLPSDRFSAERTGGSVSTLTIQRTQQEDSAVYLCASSPYGGRAYEQYFGPGTRLTVT.

CDR3 sequence reads: CASSGRPDAYNEQFF. The DNA for the CDR3 is TGTGCCAGTAGTGGGCGGCCTGACGCCTACAATGAGCAGTTCTTC. The rearrangement joins TRBV19 to TRBJ2-1; no clear D gene. There are 15 residues in the CDR3. In germline, CDR1 is LNHDA, CDR2 SQIVND (reference sequence). Deletions cut 5 bases from V and 2 bases from J, with 13 bases between.

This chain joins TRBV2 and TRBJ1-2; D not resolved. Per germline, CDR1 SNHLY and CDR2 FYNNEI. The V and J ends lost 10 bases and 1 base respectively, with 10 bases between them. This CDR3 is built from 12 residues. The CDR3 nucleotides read TGTGCCACAGCGCCGGATAACTATGGCTACACCTTC. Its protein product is CATAPDNYGYTF.

CDR3 sequence reads: CASSYSGFNYGYTF. The CDR3, as DNA: TGTGCCAGCAGTTACTCGGGATTTAACTATGGCTACACCTTC. This rearrangement joins TRBV6-5 to TRBJ1-2; D unclear. The V end was cut by 0 bases, the J end by 1 base, with 6 bases between. This CDR3 spans 14 amino acids. Germline assignment: CDR1 MNHEY and CDR2 SVGAGI.

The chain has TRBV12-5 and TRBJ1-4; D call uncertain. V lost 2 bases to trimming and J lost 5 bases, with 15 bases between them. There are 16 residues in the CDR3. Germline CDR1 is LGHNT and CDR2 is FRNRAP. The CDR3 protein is CASGLILFAPNEKLFF. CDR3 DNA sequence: TGTGCTAGTGGTTTGATCCTTTTCGCTCCAAATGAAAAACTGTTTTTT.